These T cell receptor beta chains were read from a single sample in a study of identical twins. TCRdb re-derived calls from the 5' RACE reads in MiXCR, one entry per CDR3 protein. The sample records hundreds of thousands of distinct CDR3 sequences, 9% to 15% being singletons. The sample also formed part of further work on yellow fever vaccine responses in identical twins.

Specimen: CD8+ T cells sorted from blood. The source is a woman aged 18-29 years in good health. Each CDR3 is given with its conserved first and last residue. A D gene is named only where the DNA matches it firmly. The size field is filled for only some rows; it gives once, few, many or a size class.

>.|.|TRBV6-5|TRBJ2-1
TGTGCCAGCAGTTATACAGGGCCGGGGAATGAGCAGTTCTTC
CASSYTGPGNEQFF
>few|.|TRBV28|TRBJ2-7
TGTGCCAGCAACCCTGGGTGGACCTCCTACGAGCAGTACTTC
CASNPGWTSYEQYF
>.|.|TRBV25-1|TRBJ2-7
TGTGCCAGCAGTGGCTACGATAGTTACGAGCAGTACTTC
CASSGYDSYEQYF
>few|.|TRBV15|TRBJ2-1
TGTGCCACCAGCAGCTACCGGGGCTCCTACAATGAGCAGTTCTTC
CATSSYRGSYNEQFF
>.|.|TRBV7-9|TRBJ2-5
TGTGCCAGCAGCTTAGAACCAGGAGTCCAAGAGACCCAGTACTTC
CASSLEPGVQETQYF
>.|TRBD2|TRBV9|TRBJ2-5
TGTGCCAGCAGCGTAGAGGGACTAGCCGAAGAGACCCAGTACTTC
CASSVEGLAEETQYF
>.|.|TRBV12-3/TRBV12-4|TRBJ2-1
TGTGCCAGCAGTATACGAGGAAGGGGTCGGGAAAACAATGAGCAGTTCTTC
CASSIRGRGRENNEQFF
>few|TRBD2|TRBV20-1|TRBJ2-7
TGCAGTGCTCACGGGACTAGCGGTTCCTACGAGCAGTACTTC
CSAHGTSGSYEQYF
>many|TRBD1|TRBV10-3|TRBJ1-1
TGTGCCATCAGGGGACAGGGGAACACTGAAGCTTTCTTT
CAIRGQGNTEAFF
>few|TRBD1|TRBV20-1|TRBJ1-2
TGCAGTGCTAGTTCGGGACAGAACTATGGCTACACCTTC
CSASSGQNYGYTF
>once|.|TRBV7-9|TRBJ2-3
TGTGCCAGCAGCCCCCCCGAATACACAGATACGCAGTATTTT
CASSPPEYTDTQYF
>.|.|TRBV6-1|TRBJ1-1
TGTGCCAGCAGTGAGGCCTTGGACACTGAAGCTTTCTTT
CASSEALDTEAFF
>many|.|TRBV12-3/TRBV12-4|TRBJ2-3
TGTGCCAGCAGTCCCAGTTTAGATACGCAGTATTTT
CASSPSLDTQYF
>few|TRBD1|TRBV5-6|TRBJ1-2
TGTGTCAGCAGCCCGGGACAGGATAACTATGGCTACACCTTC
CVSSPGQDNYGYTF
>.|.|TRBV7-9|TRBJ2-7
TGTGCCAGCGGCCCACGACAGAGCTCCTACGAGCAGTACTTC
CASGPRQSSYEQYF
>.|.|TRBV11-2|TRBJ2-3
TGTGCCAGCAGCTTAGACACCCTCCCCACTAGCACAGATACGCAGTATTTT
CASSLDTLPTSTDTQYF
>few|.|TRBV19|TRBJ2-7
TGTGCCAGTAGTATAGTTTACGCCGACGAGCAGTACTTC
CASSIVYADEQYF